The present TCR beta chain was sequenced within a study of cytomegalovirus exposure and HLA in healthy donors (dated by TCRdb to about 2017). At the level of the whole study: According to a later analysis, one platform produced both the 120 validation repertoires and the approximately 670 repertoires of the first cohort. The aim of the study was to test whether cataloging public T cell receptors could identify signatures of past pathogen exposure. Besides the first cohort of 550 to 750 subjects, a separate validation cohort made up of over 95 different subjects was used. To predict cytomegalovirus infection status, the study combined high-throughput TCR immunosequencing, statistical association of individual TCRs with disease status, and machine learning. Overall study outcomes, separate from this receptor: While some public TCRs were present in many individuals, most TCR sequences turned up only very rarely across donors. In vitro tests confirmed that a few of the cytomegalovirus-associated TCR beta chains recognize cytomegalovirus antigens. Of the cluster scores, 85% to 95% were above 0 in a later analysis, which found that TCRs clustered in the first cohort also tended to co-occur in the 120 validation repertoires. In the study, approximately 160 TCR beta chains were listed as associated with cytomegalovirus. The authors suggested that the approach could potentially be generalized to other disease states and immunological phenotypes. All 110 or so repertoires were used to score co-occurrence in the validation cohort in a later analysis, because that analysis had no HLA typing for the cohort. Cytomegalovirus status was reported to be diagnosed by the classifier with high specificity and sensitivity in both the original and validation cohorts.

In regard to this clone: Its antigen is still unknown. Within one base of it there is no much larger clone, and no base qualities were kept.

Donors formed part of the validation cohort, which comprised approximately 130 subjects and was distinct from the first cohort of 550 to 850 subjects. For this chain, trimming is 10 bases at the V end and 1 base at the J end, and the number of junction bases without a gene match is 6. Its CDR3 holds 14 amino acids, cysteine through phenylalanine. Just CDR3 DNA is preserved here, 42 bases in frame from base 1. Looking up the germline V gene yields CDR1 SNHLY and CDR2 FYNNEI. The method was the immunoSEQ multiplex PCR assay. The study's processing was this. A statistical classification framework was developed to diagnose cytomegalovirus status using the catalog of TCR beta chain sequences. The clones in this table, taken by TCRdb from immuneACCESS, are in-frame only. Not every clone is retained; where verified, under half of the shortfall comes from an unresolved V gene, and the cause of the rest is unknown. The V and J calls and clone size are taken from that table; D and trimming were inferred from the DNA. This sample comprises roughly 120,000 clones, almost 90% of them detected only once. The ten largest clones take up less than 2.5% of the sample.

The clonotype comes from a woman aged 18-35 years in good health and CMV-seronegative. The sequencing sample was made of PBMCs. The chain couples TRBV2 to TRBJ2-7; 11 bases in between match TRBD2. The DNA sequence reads TGTGCCATTAATAGCGGGGGGGCTTCCTACGAGCAGTACTTC. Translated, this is CAINSGGASYEQYF.